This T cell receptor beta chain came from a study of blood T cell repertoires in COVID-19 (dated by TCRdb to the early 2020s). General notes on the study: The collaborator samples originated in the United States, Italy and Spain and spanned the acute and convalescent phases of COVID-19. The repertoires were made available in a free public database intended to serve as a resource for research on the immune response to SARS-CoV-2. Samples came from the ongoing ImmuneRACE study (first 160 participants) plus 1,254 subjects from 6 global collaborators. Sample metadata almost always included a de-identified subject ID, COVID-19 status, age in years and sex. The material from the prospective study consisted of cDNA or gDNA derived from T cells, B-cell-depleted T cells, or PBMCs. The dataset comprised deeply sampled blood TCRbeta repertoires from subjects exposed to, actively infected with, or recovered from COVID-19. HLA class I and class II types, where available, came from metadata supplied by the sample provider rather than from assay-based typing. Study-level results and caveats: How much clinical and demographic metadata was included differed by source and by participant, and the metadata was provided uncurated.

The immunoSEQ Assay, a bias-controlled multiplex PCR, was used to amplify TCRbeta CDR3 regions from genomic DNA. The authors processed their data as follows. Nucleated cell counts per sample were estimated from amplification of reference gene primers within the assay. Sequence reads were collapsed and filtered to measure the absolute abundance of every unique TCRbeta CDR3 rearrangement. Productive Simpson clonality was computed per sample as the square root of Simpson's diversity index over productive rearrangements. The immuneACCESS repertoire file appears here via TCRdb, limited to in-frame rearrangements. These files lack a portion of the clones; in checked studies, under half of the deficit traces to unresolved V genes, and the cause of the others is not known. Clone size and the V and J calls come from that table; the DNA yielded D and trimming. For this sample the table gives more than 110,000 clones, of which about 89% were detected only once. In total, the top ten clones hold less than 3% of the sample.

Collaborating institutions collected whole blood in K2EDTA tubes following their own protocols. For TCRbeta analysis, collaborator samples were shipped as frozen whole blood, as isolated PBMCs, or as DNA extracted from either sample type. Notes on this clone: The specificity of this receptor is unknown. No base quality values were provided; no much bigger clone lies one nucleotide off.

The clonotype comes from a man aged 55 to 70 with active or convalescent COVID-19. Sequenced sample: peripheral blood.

The DNA is TGTGCCAGCTCACCGGGGCAGGGCCTGGAAAGCTACACCTTC. It codes for CASSPGQGLESYTF. Recombination joined TRBV18 with TRBJ1-2, with TRBD1 perhaps the D gene, on 5 matching bases. Sequences KGHSH (CDR1) and LQKENI (CDR2) are obtained from the germline V gene. V loses 3 bases of germline sequence and J loses 9 bases, and the interval between the two ends is 17 bases. The CDR3, cysteine through phenylalanine, is 14 amino acids long. Only the CDR3 region is kept as DNA, spanning 42 bases read in frame from base 1.